This T cell receptor beta chain was retrieved from a study of T cell clonotyping in hematopoietic cell transplantation. Study results and limitations: Pathologically expanded recipient clonotypes increased progressively from day 30 to day 180 as diversity fell. Graft donor and pretransplant recipient Inverse Simpson Index values predicted broader posttransplant TCR diversity.

V lost 0 bases to trimming and J lost 8 bases, with 11 bases between them. Germline V lookup: CDR1 SGHNT, CDR2 YYREEE (reference sequence). This CDR3 has 13 residues. The repertoire was sequenced with immunoSEQ multiplex PCR; TCRdb's copy has only in-frame clones and lacks some. This sample has some 28,000 clones; approximately 81% occur once, and the top ten carry about 1.7%. Time point denoted: recipient sample about 28 days before transplant, after cytoreduction. Recipient blood drawn about 28 days pretransplant and days 30, 100, 180 after. Comment on this clone: Its target is unknown.

The V gene is TRBV5-4, the J gene TRBJ1-2, with D perhaps TRBD1 (6 bases). Source: peripheral blood mononuclear cells, taken before stem cell transplant. The sequence was obtained from a man aged 35 to 55 with acute myeloid leukemia. Some clones in this sample may be carry-over from other donors' samples. CDR3 bases: TGTGCCAGCAGCTTGGGGGGGGCTAAAGGCTACACCTTC. It codes for CASSLGGAKGYTF.